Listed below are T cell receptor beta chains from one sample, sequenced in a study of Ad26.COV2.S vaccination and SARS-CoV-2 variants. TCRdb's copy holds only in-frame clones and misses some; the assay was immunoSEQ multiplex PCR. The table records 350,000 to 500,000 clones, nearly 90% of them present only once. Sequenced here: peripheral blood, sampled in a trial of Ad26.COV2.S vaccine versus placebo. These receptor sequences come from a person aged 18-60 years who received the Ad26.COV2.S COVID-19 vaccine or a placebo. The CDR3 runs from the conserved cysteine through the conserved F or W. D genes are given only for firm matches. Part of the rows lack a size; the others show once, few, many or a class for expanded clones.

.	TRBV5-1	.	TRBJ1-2	CASSLGGDGHYGYTF	TGCGCCAGCAGCTTGGGAGGGGACGGACACTATGGCTACACCTTC
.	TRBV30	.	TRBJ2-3	CAWSVWRAEITDTQYF	TGTGCCTGGAGTGTATGGAGGGCAGAAATTACAGATACGCAGTATTTT
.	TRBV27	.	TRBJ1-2	CASSSADSNYGYTF	TGTGCCAGCAGTTCGGCAGACTCTAACTATGGCTACACCTTC
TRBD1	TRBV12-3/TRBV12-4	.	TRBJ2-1	CASGQVYNEQFF	TGTGCCAGCGGACAGGTTTACAATGAGCAGTTCTTC
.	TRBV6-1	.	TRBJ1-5	CASSDRVSQPQHF	TGTGCCAGCAGTGACAGGGTGAGTCAGCCCCAGCATTTT
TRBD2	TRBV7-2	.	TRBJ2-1	CASSLSGAPSYNEQFF	TGTGCCAGCAGCCTTAGCGGGGCGCCCTCCTACAATGAGCAGTTCTTC
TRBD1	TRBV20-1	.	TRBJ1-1	CGTGATEAFF	TGCGGGACAGGGGCCACTGAAGCTTTCTTT
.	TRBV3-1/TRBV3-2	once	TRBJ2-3	CASSPTTSRGDTQYF	TGTGCCAGCAGCCCGACGACTAGCAGGGGGGATACGCAGTATTTT
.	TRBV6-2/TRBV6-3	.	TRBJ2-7	CASSYRRVSYEQYF	TGTGCCAGCAGTTATCGAAGGGTCTCCTACGAGCAGTACTTC
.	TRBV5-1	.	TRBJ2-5	CASSFLVWGDETQYF	TGCGCCAGCAGCTTCTTAGTATGGGGGGACGAGACCCAGTACTTC
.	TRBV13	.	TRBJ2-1	CASSLVREDEQFF	TGTGCCAGCAGCTTAGTCAGGGAGGATGAGCAGTTCTTC
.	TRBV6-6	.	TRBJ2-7	CASSSTDVLFYEQYF	TGTGCCAGCAGTTCGACAGACGTCTTATTCTACGAGCAGTACTTC
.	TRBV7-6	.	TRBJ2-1	CASSLAGGQAYNEQFF	TGTGCCAGCAGCTTAGCGGGGGGGCAGGCCTACAATGAGCAGTTCTTC
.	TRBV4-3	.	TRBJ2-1	CASSQAGASGEYNEQFF	TGCGCCAGCAGCCAGGCGGGGGCTAGCGGCGAATACAATGAGCAGTTCTTC
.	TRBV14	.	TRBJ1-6	CASSPPGSYNSPLHF	TGTGCCAGCAGCCCCCCCGGTTCCTATAATTCACCCCTCCACTTT
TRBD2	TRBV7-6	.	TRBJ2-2	CASSLAGGGNTGELFF	TGTGCCAGCAGCTTAGCGGGCGGGGGGAACACCGGGGAGCTGTTTTTT
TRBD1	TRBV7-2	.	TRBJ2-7	CASSSVFRQGTKGGEQYF	TGTGCCAGCAGCTCCGTTTTCAGACAGGGGACGAAAGGGGGCGAGCAGTACTTC